This passage covers 32 T cell receptor beta chains from one sample sequenced in a study of breast tumors, draining lymph nodes, adjacent tissues (TCRdb year 2016). To prepare the library, multiplex PCR was applied. TCRdb lists the instrument as Illumina HiSeq 2000. TCRdb applied fastp at Q25 and MiXCR to the public reads, then kept only in-frame beta chains. Entries are consolidated by CDR3 protein sequence, retaining the most common genes and DNA. Across this sample there are under 25,000 distinct CDR3 sequences, with 43% seen only once. Of the sample, approximately 20% falls within the top ten clones. The material sequenced was breast tumor tissue. The receptors were sampled from a female donor with breast cancer. Some clones in this sample may be carry-over from other donors' samples.

J is TRBJ2-3 and V is TRBV2; 12 nucleotides line up with TRBD2. The germline gives CDR1 SNHLY, CDR2 FYNNEI. V trimming: 8 bases; J trimming: 0 bases; junction bases outside the gene matches: 0. This CDR3 has 14 residues. The CDR3 DNA reads TGTGCCAGCGGGACTAGCGGGAGCACAGATACGCAGTATTTT. This gives the protein CASGTSGSTDTQYF.

This chain uses TRBV18 with TRBJ2-7; 7 bases map to TRBD1. Germline V gene sequence: CDR1 KGHSH, CDR2 LQKENI. This CDR3 spans 13 amino acids. The V and J ends lost 8 bases and 5 bases, in that order; junction bases with no gene match: 9. CDR3 loop: CASTPSTGNEQYF. The CDR3 DNA is TGTGCCAGCACGCCGTCGACAGGGAACGAGCAGTACTTC.

This clonotype was counted many times. The chain carries TRBV6-1 and TRBJ2-3, with 8 nucleotides matching TRBD2. Germline trimming cut 7 bases from V and 5 bases from J; bases unmatched to any gene: 14. Germline V CDR1 and CDR2: MNHNS, SASEGT. The CDR3 covers 16 residues. For the CDR3, the DNA is TGTGCCAGCACTCCCATGGCGGGGGGCGGTGTAGATACGCAGTATTTT. Translated, it gives CASTPMAGGGVDTQYF.

The chain employs TRBV10-3 and TRBJ1-2; TRBD1 agrees at 7 bases. The J segment lost 4 bases and the V segment lost 3 bases, leaving 5 bases of the junction unmatched. Germline lookup yields CDR1 ENHRY and CDR2 SYGVKD. The CDR3 extends over 14 amino acids. The CDR3 loop reads CAISDGRGIYGYTF. In DNA form, the CDR3 reads TGTGCCATCAGTGACGGCAGGGGGATCTATGGCTACACCTTC.

Comments on this clonotype: At one boundary the junction diverges from the germline segment, which might be a read error. The CDR3 protein is CSASIGRVYAQYF. DNA for the CDR3: TGCAGTGCTAGTATCGGGCGGGTCTACGCGCAGTACTTC. This rearrangement joins TRBV20-1 to TRBJ2-7; perhaps TRBD2 as D (5 bases). The length of the CDR3 is 13 residues. Per germline, CDR1 DFQATT and CDR2 SNEGSKA (reference sequence).

The chain couples TRBV12-3 or TRBV12-4 to TRBJ2-7; 14 bases map to TRBD2. This CDR3 contains 15 residues. J gave up 7 bases and V 5 bases, and 7 bases lay outside the gene matches. As DNA, the CDR3 is TGTGCCAGCAGTGCCGGGACTAGCGGGAGAGAGGAGCAGTACTTC. Translating it yields CASSAGTSGREEQYF.

Of note for this clonotype: The junction does not match germline at one end; this may be a read error. This chain joins TRBV19 and TRBJ2-3; D ambiguous. Per germline, CDR1 LNHDA and CDR2 SQIVND (reference sequence). This CDR3 comprises 13 residues. In DNA, the CDR3 is TGTGCCTGTAGTATCCTGCAAGCAGATACGCAGTATTTT. This translates into CACSILQADTQYF.

Points on this clonotype: One end of the junction varies from germline; a read error may be responsible. V is TRBV7-9 and J is TRBJ2-3, with TRBD2 matching 12 bases. Germline CDR1 reads SEHNR; CDR2 reads FQNEAQ (reference sequence). The CDR3 has 18 amino acids. The CDR3 region is CASSPGRLAGATTHTQYF. In nucleotides, the CDR3 is TGTGCCAGCAGTCCAGGCCGACTAGCGGGAGCGACCACACATACGCAGTATTTT.

This clonotype was counted ten times or more. CDR3 sequence (DNA): TGTGCCAGCTCGCCTCGGGACAGGGCGTCCTATGGCTACACCTTC. This encodes CASSPRDRASYGYTF. The chain recombines TRBV18 with TRBJ1-2, with TRBD1 matching over 9 bases. V was pared by 6 bases and J by 4 bases, with 9 bases of the junction left unmatched. CDR3 size: 15 residues. Germline V gene sequence: CDR1 KGHSH, CDR2 LQKENI.

This clonotype was recorded a few times. This chain links TRBV27 with TRBJ2-1; D might be TRBD1 or TRBD2, each matching 5 bases. Germline V lookup: CDR1 MNHEY, CDR2 SMNVEV (reference sequence). The CDR3 loop spans 15 amino acids. Deletions cut 5 bases from V and 4 bases from J, with 15 bases between. CDR3 coding DNA: TGTGCCAGCAGTGGTTCTCGGGGACCATACAATGAGCAGTTCTTC. This codes for CASSGSRGPYNEQFF.

This clonotype was observed a handful of times. The chain uses TRBV7-9 and TRBJ2-4, with 8 nucleotides matching TRBD2. CDR3 length: 17 residues. V lost 0 bases, J lost 1 base, and 5 bases stayed unmatched. Germline CDR1 is SEHNR and CDR2 is FQNEAQ (reference sequence). The CDR3: CASSLARRGGAKNIQYF. The CDR3 bases are TGTGCCAGCAGCTTAGCGCGACGGGGGGGGGCCAAAAACATTCAGTACTTC. The variable domain in full, with the rest retrieved from reference TRBV7-9 and TRBJ2-4, is DTGVSQNPRHKITKRGQNVTFRCDPISEHNRLYWYRQTLGQGPEFLTYFQNEAQLEKSRLLSDRFSAERPKGSFSTLEIQRTEQGDSAMYLCASSLARRGGAKNIQYFGAGTRLSVL.

This clonotype was recorded at least ten times. V and J are TRBV19 and TRBJ2-5; 9 nucleotides line up with TRBD2. Germline CDR1 is LNHDA and CDR2 is SQIVND (reference sequence). After removal of 5 bases from V and 4 bases from J, the junction contained 5 bases not matched to a gene. The CDR3 is made up of 14 amino acids. CDR3 in amino acids: CASSAGTSLETQYF. CDR3 in DNA: TGTGCCAGTAGTGCCGGGACTAGCCTAGAGACCCAGTACTTC.

This clonotype was seen more than once but under ten times. J is TRBJ1-2 and V is TRBV6-5, with 8 bases fitting TRBD1. The CDR3 runs to 14 residues. Unmatched junction bases numbered 1, after V lost 1 base and J lost 3 bases. Germline CDR1 MNHEY, CDR2 SVGAGI. The CDR3 coding sequence is TGTGCCAGCAGTTACTTGACAGGGGACTATGGCTACACCTTC. Amino acids: CASSYLTGDYGYTF.

This clonotype was recorded at least ten times. The V gene is TRBV6-1, the J gene TRBJ2-7, with 7 bases fitting TRBD2. Looked up from germline, CDR1 is MNHNS and CDR2 is SASEGT. CDR3 length equals 15 residues. The junction had 6 bases not matched to a gene; V was cut back by 1 base and J by 3 bases. In nucleotides, the CDR3 is TGTGCCAGCAGTGAAGATGCGGGAGACTACTACGAGCAGTACTTC. As protein: CASSEDAGDYYEQYF.

In its sample, this clonotype was seen a few times. J is TRBJ2-3 and V is TRBV7-2; 11 positions agree with TRBD2. The CDR3 has 16 amino acids. Germline V gives CDR1 SGHTA, CDR2 FQGNSA. With V trimmed by 6 bases and J by 1 base, 6 bases remained unmatched. The CDR3 region is CASRSSGGWGTDTQYF. CDR3 nucleotides: TGTGCCAGCAGATCTAGCGGGGGGTGGGGCACAGATACGCAGTATTTT.

Note on this clonotype: Being one base from a much bigger clone, this may be a read error. J is TRBJ2-4 and V is TRBV13, with D perhaps TRBD1 or TRBD2 (5 bases each). The germline V gene encodes CDR1 PRHDT and CDR2 FYEKMQ (reference sequence). V was shortened by 2 bases and J by 0 bases, with 11 bases between the two germline ends. The length of the CDR3 is 16 residues. The CDR3 protein is CASSLRQRIAKNIQYF. The CDR3 DNA reads TGTGCCAGCAGCTTACGACAGCGGATAGCCAAAAACATTCAGTACTTC.

This clonotype was recorded many times. The chain uses TRBV9 and TRBJ2-6; 10 bases are a match to TRBD2. V was clipped by 3 bases and J by 2 bases; unmatched bases: 11. The germline V gene encodes CDR1 SGDLS and CDR2 YYNGEE. This CDR3 is 19 amino acids long. CDR3 coding DNA: TGTGCCAGCAGCGGAGACCCTAGCGGGAGAGGACCTGGGGCCAACGTCCTGACTTTC. Protein: CASSGDPSGRGPGANVLTF. The full variable domain, its missing parts supplied by reference TRBV9 and TRBJ2-6, is DSGVTQTPKHLITATGQRVTLRCSPRSGDLSVYWYQQSLDQGLQFLIQYYNGEERAKGNILERFSAQQFPDLHSELNLSSLELGDSALYFCASSGDPSGRGPGANVLTFGAGSRLTVL.

A note on this clonotype: At one end, the junction sequence differs from germline, possibly due to a read error. The chain has TRBV7-3 and TRBJ2-5; D is ambiguous. The length of the CDR3 is 14 residues. Germline V gene lookup returns CDR1 SGHTA and CDR2 FQGTGA. DNA of the CDR3: TGTGCCTGCAGTTTATCAGGACGCCCGGAGACCCAGTACTTT. It codes for CACSLSGRPETQYF.

This clonotype is medium-sized in the sample. The rearrangement uses TRBV4-3 and TRBJ2-7; 9 bases fit TRBD2. Germline values: CDR1 LGHNA, CDR2 YSLEER. The CDR3 is made up of 15 amino acids. V was pared by 4 bases and J by 3 bases, with 7 bases of the junction left unmatched. Here the CDR3 DNA reads TGCGCCAGCAGCCCATCTTCTAGCGGGATCTACGAGCAGTACTTC. It encodes CASSPSSSGIYEQYF.

The rearrangement links TRBV20-1 to TRBJ2-2; maybe TRBD1 (5 bases). CDR1 DFQATT and CDR2 SNEGSKA come from the germline V gene (reference sequence). V lost 6 bases and J 1 base, leaving 9 bases between the germline ends. The CDR3 covers 13 residues. The DNA of the CDR3 is TGCAGTGCCACGACAGAGAACACCGGGGAGCTGTTTTTT. Protein product: CSATTENTGELFF.

In this sample, this clonotype turned up many times. The chain combines TRBV5-1 with TRBJ2-2; 11 bases align to TRBD1. From germline, CDR1 is SGHRS and CDR2 YFSETQ. The J segment lost 7 bases and the V segment lost 4 bases, leaving 3 bases of the junction unmatched. This CDR3 contains 14 residues. The CDR3 sequence: CASSPGTGGGELFF. The CDR3 bases are TGCGCCAGCAGCCCCGGGACAGGGGGCGGGGAGCTGTTTTTT.

A remark on this clonotype: This clone may be a read error of a much larger clone one base away. As the CDR3 is not closed by the conserved phenylalanine or tryptophan, this likely results from a read error. It is unclear where the CDR3 begins or ends on the DNA, so no DNA is shown, and the CDR3 is as TCRdb lists it. This sequence joins TRBV13 and TRBJ2-6. 8 amino acids form the CDR3, both terminal residues included. CDR1 and CDR2 from the germline V gene are PRHDT and FYEKMQ (reference sequence). CDR3 region: CASSLSTQ.

Notes on this clonotype: The conserved final phenylalanine or tryptophan is absent from the CDR3, which likely points to a read error. The DNA is omitted, as the CDR3 cannot be located on it reliably, and the CDR3 follows TCRdb's listing. CDR3 sequence reads: CASSETHLRYSGANVLTFG. The chain carries TRBV25-1 and TRBJ2-6. CDR1 is MGHDK and CDR2 is SYGVNS in the germline V gene. The CDR3 has 19 amino acids, counting both end residues.

V gene TRBV19 combines with J gene TRBJ2-3; 12 bases align to TRBD2. V dropped 6 bases and J dropped 11; count of bases not matched to a gene: 9. The CDR3 contains 14 residues. Germline V lookup: CDR1 LNHDA, CDR2 SQIVND (reference sequence). CDR3 DNA: TGTGCCAGTAGACTAGCGGGAGGAAGGAATGAGCAGTATTTT. Protein: CASRLAGGRNEQYF. Complete variable domain (other parts from reference TRBV19 and TRBJ2-3): DGGITQSPKYLFRKEGQNVTLSCEQNLNHDAMYWYRQDPGQGLRLIYYSQIVNDFQKGDIAEGYSVSREKKESFPLTVTSAQKNPTAFYLCASRLAGGRNEQYFGPGTRLTVL.

This clonotype was detected only a few times. CDR3 loop: CASSDGGMDTDTQYF. For the CDR3, the DNA is TGCGCCAGCAGTGACGGTGGGATGGACACAGATACGCAGTATTTT. This chain links TRBV10-2 with TRBJ2-3; the D is unclear. V lost 3 bases and J 2 bases, leaving 12 bases between the germline ends. Germline CDR1 WSHSY, CDR2 SAAADI. The CDR3 spans 15 residues.

This rearrangement joins TRBV11-2 to TRBJ2-7; D perhaps matches TRBD2 (6 bases). Germline V gene lookup returns CDR1 SGHAT and CDR2 FQNNGV. V lost 8 bases and J lost 7, with 6 bases in between. The CDR3 is made up of 9 amino acids. This CDR3 reads CASGREQYF. CDR3 bases: TGTGCCAGCGGGAGGGAGCAGTACTTC.

This clonotype was counted many times. The rearrangement uses TRBV5-1 and TRBJ2-5, with 7 positions matching TRBD1. Germline V gene sequence: CDR1 SGHRS, CDR2 YFSETQ. Trimming removed 4 bases from V and 5 bases from J; junction bases left unmatched: 11. The CDR3 contains 15 residues. The CDR3 sequence: CASSLRQGREETQYF. DNA of the CDR3: TGCGCCAGCAGCCTCAGACAGGGCCGAGAGGAGACCCAGTACTTC.

The sample holds many counts of this clonotype. A much larger clone differs from this one at a single base, so this may be a read error. V usage is TRBV5-6 and J usage is TRBJ2-5; TRBD2 matches 8 bases. CDR3 size: 16 residues. Germline V lookup: CDR1 SGHDT, CDR2 YYEEEE. V trimming: 4 bases; J trimming: 2 bases; junction bases outside the gene matches: 10. The CDR3 DNA is TGTGCCAGCAGCGTACTAGCGGCAGGGAGTCAAGAGACCCAGTACTTC. Protein: CASSVLAAGSQETQYF.

This sequence joins TRBV9 and TRBJ2-7; the match to TRBD2 covers 10 bases. This CDR3 has 14 amino acids. Looked up from germline, CDR1 is SGDLS and CDR2 is YYNGEE. The trim removed 2 bases at V and 5 bases at J, leaving 4 bases unmatched. The CDR3 protein is CASSVSGRSHEQYF. Written as DNA, the CDR3 is TGTGCCAGCAGCGTTAGCGGGAGGTCCCACGAGCAGTACTTC.

By frequency in the sample, this clonotype is medium-sized. The chain couples TRBV20-1 to TRBJ2-7; TRBD2 matches at 10 bases. J gave up 2 bases and V 3 bases, and 7 bases lay outside the gene matches. Germline V lookup: CDR1 DFQATT, CDR2 SNEGSKA (reference sequence). This CDR3 has 15 residues. CDR3 DNA sequence: TGCAGTGCTAGGCCGGGACTAGCGTCGACCTACGAGCAGTACTTC. Its protein is CSARPGLASTYEQYF.

On this clonotype itself: The junction departs from the called germline gene at one end, perhaps through a read error. The genes are TRBV30 and TRBJ1-2, with D perhaps matching TRBD1 (6 bases). The CDR3 consists of 13 residues. CDR1 GTSNPN and CDR2 SVGIG come from the germline V gene (reference sequence). The CDR3 nucleotides are TGCGCCTGGAGCCCGAGGGGGAACTATGGCTACACCTTC. It specifies CAWSPRGNYGYTF.

This clonotype has a count of ten or more. The V call is TRBV28, the J call TRBJ2-7; the D is unclear. The length of the CDR3 is 14 residues. Between the trimmed V and J ends, which lost 6 bases and 2 bases, there was a span of 14 bases. The germline V gene encodes CDR1 MDHEN and CDR2 SYDVKM. The CDR3 sequence: CASRTPGRTYEQYF. CDR3 sequence (DNA): TGTGCCAGCAGGACGCCTGGCAGAACCTACGAGCAGTACTTC.